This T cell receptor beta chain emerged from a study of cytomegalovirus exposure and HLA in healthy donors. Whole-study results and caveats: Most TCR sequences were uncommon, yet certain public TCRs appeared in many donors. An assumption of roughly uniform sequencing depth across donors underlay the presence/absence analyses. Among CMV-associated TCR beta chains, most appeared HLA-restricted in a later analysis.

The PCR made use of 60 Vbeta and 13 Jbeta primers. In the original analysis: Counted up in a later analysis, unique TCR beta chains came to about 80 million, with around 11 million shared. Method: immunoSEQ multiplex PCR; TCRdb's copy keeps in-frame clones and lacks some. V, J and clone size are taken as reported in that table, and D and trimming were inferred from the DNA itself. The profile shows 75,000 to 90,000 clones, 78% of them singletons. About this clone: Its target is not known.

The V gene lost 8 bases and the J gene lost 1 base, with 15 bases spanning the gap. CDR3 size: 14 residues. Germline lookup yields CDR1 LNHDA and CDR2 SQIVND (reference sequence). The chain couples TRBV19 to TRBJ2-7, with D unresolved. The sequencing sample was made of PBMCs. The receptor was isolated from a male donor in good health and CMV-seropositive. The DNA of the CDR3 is TGTGCCAGTTTCCTTATAACCCGGTCCTACGAGCAGTACTTC. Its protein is CASFLITRSYEQYF.